This T cell receptor beta chain was obtained from a study of identifying expanded T cells in peripheral blood. Study-wide findings and caveats: Differentially abundant clones: 0.95 to 1.5 between replicates, roughly 16 at approximately two weeks, less than 20 at four. Across healthy donors, higher total template counts meant significantly greater approximately 2-week count variance.

Healthy donors had no documented immune events, such as infections, while sampled. Concerning this clone: The antigen remains unidentified.

TCRdb's copy holds only in-frame clones and misses some; the assay was immunoSEQ multiplex PCR. The sample lists around 90,000 clones, around 88% occurring once. Sample: blood. The sequence was obtained from a person between 18 and 75 years old in good health.

CDR3 coding DNA: TGCGCCAGCAGCTTGAGGGTCAACTATGGCTACACCTTC. Translated, it gives CASSLRVNYGYTF. The chain carries TRBV5-1 and TRBJ1-2; D gene uncertain. CDR3 size: 13 residues. Trimming took 1 base from V and 2 from J, leaving 6 bases between them. Germline CDR1 is SGHRS and CDR2 is YFSETQ.